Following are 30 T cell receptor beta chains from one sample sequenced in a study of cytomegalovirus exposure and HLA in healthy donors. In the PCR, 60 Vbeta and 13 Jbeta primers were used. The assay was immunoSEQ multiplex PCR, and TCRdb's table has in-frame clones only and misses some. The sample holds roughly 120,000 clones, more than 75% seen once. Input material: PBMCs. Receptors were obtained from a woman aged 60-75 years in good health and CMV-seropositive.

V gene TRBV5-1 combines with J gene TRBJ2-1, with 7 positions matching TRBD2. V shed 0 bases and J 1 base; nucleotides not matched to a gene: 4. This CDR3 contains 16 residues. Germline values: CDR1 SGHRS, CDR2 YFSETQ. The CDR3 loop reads CASSLGAGVSYNEQFF. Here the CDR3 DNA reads TGCGCCAGCAGCTTGGGTGCGGGAGTATCCTACAATGAGCAGTTCTTC.

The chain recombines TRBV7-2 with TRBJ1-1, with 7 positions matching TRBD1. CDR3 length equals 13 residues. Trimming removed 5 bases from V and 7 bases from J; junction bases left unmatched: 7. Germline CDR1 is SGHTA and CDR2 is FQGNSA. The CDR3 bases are TGTGCCAGCAGCCTAAACCGGGACAGTGAAGCTTTCTTT. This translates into CASSLNRDSEAFF.

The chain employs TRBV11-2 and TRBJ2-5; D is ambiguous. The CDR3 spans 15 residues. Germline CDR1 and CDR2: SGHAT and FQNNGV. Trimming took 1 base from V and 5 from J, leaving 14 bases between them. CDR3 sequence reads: CASSLVLGARETQYF. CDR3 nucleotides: TGTGCCAGCAGCTTAGTTCTCGGAGCGCGGGAGACCCAGTACTTC. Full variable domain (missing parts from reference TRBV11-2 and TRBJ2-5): EAGVAQSPRYKIIEKRQSVAFWCNPISGHATLYWYQQILGQGPKLLIQFQNNGVVDDSQLPKDRFSAERLKGVDSTLKIQPAKLEDSAVYLCASSLVLGARETQYFGPGTRLLVL.

The CDR3, as DNA: TGCGCCAGCAGCCGGACATCGAACACTGAAGCTTTCTTT. Translation: CASSRTSNTEAFF. The chain is built from TRBV5-1 and TRBJ1-1; the D gene is possibly TRBD1 (5 bases). Looked up from germline, CDR1 is SGHRS and CDR2 is YFSETQ. CDR3 length: 13 amino acids. Trimming took off 4 bases at V and 1 base at J, with 8 bases between the two ends.

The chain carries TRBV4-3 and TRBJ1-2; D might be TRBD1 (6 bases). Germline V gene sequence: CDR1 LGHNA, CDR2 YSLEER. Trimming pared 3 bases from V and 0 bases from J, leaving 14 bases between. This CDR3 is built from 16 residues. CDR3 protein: CASSHLTGLSNYGYTF. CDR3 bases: TGCGCCAGCAGCCACCTGACAGGCCTTTCTAACTATGGCTACACCTTC.

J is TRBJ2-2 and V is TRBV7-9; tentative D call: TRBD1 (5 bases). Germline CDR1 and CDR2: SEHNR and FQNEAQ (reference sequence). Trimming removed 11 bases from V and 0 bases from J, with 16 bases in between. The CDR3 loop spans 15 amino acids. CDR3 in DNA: TGTGCCCTGTCAGGGCAGGCGACGAACACCGGGGAGCTGTTTTTT. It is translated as CALSGQATNTGELFF.

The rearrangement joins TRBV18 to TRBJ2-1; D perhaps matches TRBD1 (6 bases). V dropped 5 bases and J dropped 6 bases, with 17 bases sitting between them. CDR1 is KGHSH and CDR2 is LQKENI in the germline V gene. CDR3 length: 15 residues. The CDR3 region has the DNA TGTGCCAGCTCATTTCCCGGCAGGGGACGCAATGAGCAGTTCTTC. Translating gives CASSFPGRGRNEQFF. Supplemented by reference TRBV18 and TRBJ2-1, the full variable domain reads NAGVMQNPRHLVRRRGQEARLRCSPMKGHSHVYWYRQLPEEGLKFMVYLQKENIIDESGMPKERFSAEFPKEGPSILRIQQVVRGDSAAYFCASSFPGRGRNEQFFGPGTRLTVL.

The DNA of the CDR3 is TGTGCCAGCAGACAAAGACAGGGGATGAACACTGAAGCTTTCTTT. As protein: CASRQRQGMNTEAFF. This rearrangement joins TRBV4-2 to TRBJ1-1; 8 nucleotides match TRBD1. The germline CDR1 and CDR2 sequences are LGHNA and YNFKEQ. J lost 0 bases, V lost 6 bases, and 6 bases had no gene match. CDR3 length: 15 residues.

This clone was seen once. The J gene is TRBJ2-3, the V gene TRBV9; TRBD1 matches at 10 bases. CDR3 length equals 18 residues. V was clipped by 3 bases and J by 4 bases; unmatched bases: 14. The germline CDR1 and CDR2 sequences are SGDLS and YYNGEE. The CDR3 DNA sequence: TGTGCCAGCAGCGCGTCTCCCGCCGGGACAGGGGTGGCAGATACGCAGTATTTT. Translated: CASSASPAGTGVADTQYF.

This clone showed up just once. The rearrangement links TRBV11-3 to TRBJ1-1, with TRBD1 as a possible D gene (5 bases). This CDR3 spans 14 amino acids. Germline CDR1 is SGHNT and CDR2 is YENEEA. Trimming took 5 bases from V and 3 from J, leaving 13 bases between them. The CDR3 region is CASSPTGDDTEAFF. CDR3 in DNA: TGTGCCAGCAGCCCGACGGGGGATGACACTGAAGCTTTCTTT.

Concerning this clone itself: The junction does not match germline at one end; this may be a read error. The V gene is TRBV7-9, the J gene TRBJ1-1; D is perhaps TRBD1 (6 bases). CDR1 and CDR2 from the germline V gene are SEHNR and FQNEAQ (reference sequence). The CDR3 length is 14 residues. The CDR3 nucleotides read TGTGCCAGCAGCCTCGAAAGGGGGGGCTCCAGTAGGGTCTTT. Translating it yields CASSLERGGSSRVF.

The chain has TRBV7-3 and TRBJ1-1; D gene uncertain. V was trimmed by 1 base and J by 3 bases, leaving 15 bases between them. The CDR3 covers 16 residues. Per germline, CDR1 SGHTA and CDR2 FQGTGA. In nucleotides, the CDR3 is TGTGCCAGCAGCTTAAAAGAGGTCGAGCGTGACACTGAAGCTTTCTTT. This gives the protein CASSLKEVERDTEAFF. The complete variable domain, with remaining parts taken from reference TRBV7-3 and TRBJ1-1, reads GAGVSQTPSNKVTEKGKYVELRCDPISGHTALYWYRQSLGQGPEFLIYFQGTGAADDSGLPNDRFFAVRPEGSVSTLKIQRTERGDSAVYLCASSLKEVERDTEAFFGQGTRLTVV.

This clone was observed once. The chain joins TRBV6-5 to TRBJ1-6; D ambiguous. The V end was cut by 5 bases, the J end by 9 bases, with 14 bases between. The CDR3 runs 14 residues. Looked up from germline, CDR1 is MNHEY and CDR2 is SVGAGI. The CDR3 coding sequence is TGTGCCAGCAGTGCAGAGGCAGCGGGTTCACCCCTCCACTTT. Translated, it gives CASSAEAAGSPLHF.

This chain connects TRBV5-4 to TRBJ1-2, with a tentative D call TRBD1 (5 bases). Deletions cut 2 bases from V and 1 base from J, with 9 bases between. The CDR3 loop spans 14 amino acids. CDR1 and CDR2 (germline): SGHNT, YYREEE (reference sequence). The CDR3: CASSLGVVNYGYTF. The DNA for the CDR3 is TGTGCCAGCAGCTTAGGGGTGGTTAACTATGGCTACACCTTC.

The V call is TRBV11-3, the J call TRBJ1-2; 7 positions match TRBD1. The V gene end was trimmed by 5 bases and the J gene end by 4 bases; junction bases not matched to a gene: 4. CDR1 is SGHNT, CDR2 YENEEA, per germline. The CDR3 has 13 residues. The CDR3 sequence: CASSRTGVYGYTF. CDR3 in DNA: TGTGCCAGCAGCCGGACAGGAGTCTATGGCTACACCTTC.

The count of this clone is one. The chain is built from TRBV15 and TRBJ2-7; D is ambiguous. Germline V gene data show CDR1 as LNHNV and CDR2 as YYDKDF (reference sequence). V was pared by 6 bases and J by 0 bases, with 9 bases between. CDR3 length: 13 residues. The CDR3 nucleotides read TGTGCCACCAGGGGCGTCGGCTCCTACGAGCAGTACTTC. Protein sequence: CATRGVGSYEQYF. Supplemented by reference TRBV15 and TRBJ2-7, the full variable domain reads DAMVIQNPRYQVTQFGKPVTLSCSQTLNHNVMYWYQQKSSQAPKLLFHYYDKDFNNEADTPDNFQSRRPNTSFCFLDIRSPGLGDTAMYLCATRGVGSYEQYFGPGTRLTVT.

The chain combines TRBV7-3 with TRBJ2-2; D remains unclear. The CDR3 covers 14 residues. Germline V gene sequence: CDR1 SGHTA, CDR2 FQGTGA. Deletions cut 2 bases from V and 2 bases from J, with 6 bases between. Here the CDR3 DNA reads TGTGCCAGCAGCTTACTGGCCAACACCGGGGAGCTGTTTTTT. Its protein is CASSLLANTGELFF.

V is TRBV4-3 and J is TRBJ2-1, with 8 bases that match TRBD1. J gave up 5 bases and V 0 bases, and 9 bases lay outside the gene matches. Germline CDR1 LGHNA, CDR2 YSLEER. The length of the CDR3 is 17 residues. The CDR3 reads CASSQDTSGGVDNEQFF. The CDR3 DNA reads TGCGCCAGCAGCCAAGATACGTCAGGGGGCGTCGACAATGAGCAGTTCTTC.

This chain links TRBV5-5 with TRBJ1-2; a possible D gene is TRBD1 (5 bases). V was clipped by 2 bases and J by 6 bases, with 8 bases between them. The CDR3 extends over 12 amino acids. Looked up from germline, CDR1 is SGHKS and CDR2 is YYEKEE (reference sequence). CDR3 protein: CASSFGGDGYTF. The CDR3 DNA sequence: TGTGCCAGCAGCTTCGGAGGGGATGGCTACACCTTC.

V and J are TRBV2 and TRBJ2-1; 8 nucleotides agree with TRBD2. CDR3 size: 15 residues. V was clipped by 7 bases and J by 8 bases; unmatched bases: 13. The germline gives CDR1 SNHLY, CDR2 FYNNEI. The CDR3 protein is CASNSPWTSFDEQFF. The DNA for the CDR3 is TGTGCCAGCAACTCACCTTGGACTAGCTTCGATGAGCAGTTCTTC.

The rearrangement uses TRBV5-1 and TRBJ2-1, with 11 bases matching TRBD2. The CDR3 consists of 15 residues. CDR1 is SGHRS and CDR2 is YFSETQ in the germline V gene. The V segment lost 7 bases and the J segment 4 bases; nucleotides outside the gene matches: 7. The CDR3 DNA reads TGCGCCAGCGATTTTGGACTAGCGGGTTACAATGAGCAGTTCTTC. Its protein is CASDFGLAGYNEQFF.

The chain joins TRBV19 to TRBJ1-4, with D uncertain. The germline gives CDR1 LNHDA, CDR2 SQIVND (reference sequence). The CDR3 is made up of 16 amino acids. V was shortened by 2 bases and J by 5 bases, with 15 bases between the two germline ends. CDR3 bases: TGTGCCAGTAGTATAAGGTGGCAGGCCCTGAATGAAAAACTGTTTTTT. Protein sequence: CASSIRWQALNEKLFF.

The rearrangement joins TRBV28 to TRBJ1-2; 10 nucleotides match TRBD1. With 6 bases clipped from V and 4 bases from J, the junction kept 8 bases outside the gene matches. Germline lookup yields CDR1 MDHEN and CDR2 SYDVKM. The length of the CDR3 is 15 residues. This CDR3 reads CASRTGGPNFYGYTF. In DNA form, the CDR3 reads TGTGCCAGCAGGACAGGGGGCCCTAATTTCTATGGCTACACCTTC.

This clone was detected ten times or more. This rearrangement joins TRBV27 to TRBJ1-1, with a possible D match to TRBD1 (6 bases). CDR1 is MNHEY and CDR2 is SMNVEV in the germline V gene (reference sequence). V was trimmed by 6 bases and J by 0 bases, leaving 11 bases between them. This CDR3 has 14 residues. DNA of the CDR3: TGTGCCAGCAGAACAGGGAGGGTGAACACTGAAGCTTTCTTT. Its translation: CASRTGRVNTEAFF.

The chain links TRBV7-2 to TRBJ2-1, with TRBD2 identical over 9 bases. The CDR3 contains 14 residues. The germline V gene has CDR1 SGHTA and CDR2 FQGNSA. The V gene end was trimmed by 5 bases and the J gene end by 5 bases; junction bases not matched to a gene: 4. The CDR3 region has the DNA TGTGCCAGCAGCCGAGCGGGAGGAAACAATGAGCAGTTCTTC. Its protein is CASSRAGGNNEQFF.

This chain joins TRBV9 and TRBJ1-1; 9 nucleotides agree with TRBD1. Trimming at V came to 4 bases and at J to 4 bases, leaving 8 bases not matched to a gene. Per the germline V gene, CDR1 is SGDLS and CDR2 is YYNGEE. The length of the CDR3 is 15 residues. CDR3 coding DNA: TGTGCCAGCAGCCCCGGACAGGGGTTGGGCACTGAAGCTTTCTTT. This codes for CASSPGQGLGTEAFF.

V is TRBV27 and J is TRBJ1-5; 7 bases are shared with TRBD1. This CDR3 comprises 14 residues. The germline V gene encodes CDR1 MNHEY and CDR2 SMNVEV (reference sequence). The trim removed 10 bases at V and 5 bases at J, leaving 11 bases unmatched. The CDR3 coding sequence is TGTGCCACCCAGGAGGGGGCAGGGGATCAGCCCCAGCATTTT. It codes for CATQEGAGDQPQHF.

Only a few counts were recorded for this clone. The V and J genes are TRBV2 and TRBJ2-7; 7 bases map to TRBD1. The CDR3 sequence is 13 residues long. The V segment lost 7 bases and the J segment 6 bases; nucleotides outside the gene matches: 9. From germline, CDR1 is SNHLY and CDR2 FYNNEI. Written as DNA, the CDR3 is TGTGCCAGCATCAAACAGGGGACGGGCGAGCAGTACTTC. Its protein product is CASIKQGTGEQYF.

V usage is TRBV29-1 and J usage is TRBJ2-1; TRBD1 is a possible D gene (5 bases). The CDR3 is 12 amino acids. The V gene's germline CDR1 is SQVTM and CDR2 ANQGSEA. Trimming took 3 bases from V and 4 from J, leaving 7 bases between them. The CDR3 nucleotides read TGCAGCGTTGAGAGACAGTACAATGAGCAGTTCTTC. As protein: CSVERQYNEQFF.

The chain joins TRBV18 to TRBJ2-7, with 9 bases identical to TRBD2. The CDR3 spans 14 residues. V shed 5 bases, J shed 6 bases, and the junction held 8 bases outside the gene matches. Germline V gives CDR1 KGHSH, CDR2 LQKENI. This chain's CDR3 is CASSGEGLAGEQYF. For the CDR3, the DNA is TGTGCCAGCTCAGGCGAGGGACTAGCTGGCGAGCAGTACTTC.